This T cell receptor beta chain stems from a study of CD8+ T cells in alopecia areata. V shed 3 bases and J 3 bases; nucleotides not matched to a gene: 4. CDR3 length equals 14 residues. Germline lookup yields CDR1 MDHEN and CDR2 SYDVKM. Sequencing used cDNA as its template, made by extracting RNA and reverse transcribing it. Method: immunoSEQ multiplex PCR; TCRdb's copy keeps in-frame clones and lacks some. Here the sample spans 90,000 to 120,000 clones, 58% being singletons. There are a few counts of this clone. This clonotype was sampled from a human donor with alopecia areata. V and J are TRBV28 and TRBJ2-7; 8 bases align to TRBD1. Input material: NKG2D-low CD8+ T cells sorted from blood. The CDR3 sequence is CASSFQGQDYEQYF. CDR3 bases: TGTGCCAGCAGTTTCCAGGGACAGGACTACGAGCAGTACTTC.